These 28 T cell receptor beta chains originate from one sample sequenced in a study of blood T cells in healthy people across ages. Then a second PCR, running roughly 7 to 11 cycles, was carried out with a sample-barcoded 5' primer and a J-beta primer mix. Via MiXCR, TCRdb re-called the 5' RACE reads, giving one row per CDR3 protein. The sample contains hundreds of thousands of distinct CDR3 sequences, about 28% of which appear only once. The sample consisted of blood. These receptors all stem from a woman older than 75 in good health.

This clonotype has just a few counts. This chain links TRBV7-8 with TRBJ2-5; D remains unclear. TRBJ2-7 explains the end of the DNA better; the J call may be wrong. CDR3 length equals 15 residues. Per germline, CDR1 SGHVS and CDR2 FQNEAQ. CDR3 amino acids: CASSSSRVVGHEQYF. The CDR3 bases are TGTGCCAGCAGCTCTAGTCGGGTCGTGGGTCACGAGCAGTACTTC.

In this sample, this clonotype turned up a few times. The V gene is TRBV6-2 or TRBV6-3, the J gene TRBJ2-2, with 7 bases identical to TRBD1. Germline loops: CDR1 MNHEY, CDR2 SVGEGT. The CDR3 has 16 amino acids. Trimming took 5 bases from V and 0 from J; bases not matched to a gene: 6. The CDR3 is CASSRHRGSNTGELFF. CDR3 DNA: TGTGCCAGCAGTCGACACAGGGGTTCGAACACCGGGGAGCTGTTTTTT.

In its sample, this clonotype was seen a few times. This chain connects TRBV5-5 to TRBJ1-1, with no clear D. CDR1 and CDR2 from the germline V gene are SGHKS and YYEKEE (reference sequence). Trimming took off 0 bases at V and 5 bases at J, with 14 bases between the two ends. The CDR3 is 15 amino acids. CDR3 coding DNA: TGTGCCAGCAGCTTGGACCCGGGAGCGGGAACTGAAGCTTTCTTT. Protein: CASSLDPGAGTEAFF.

V and J are TRBV11-3 and TRBJ2-1; 12 nucleotides match TRBD1. CDR1 and CDR2 from the germline V gene are SGHNT and YENEEA. The CDR3 covers 15 residues. The J segment lost 9 bases and the V segment lost 5 bases, leaving 8 bases of the junction unmatched. The CDR3 protein is CASSRSGTGGFEQFF. The CDR3 region has the DNA TGTGCCAGCAGCCGTTCCGGGACAGGGGGCTTTGAGCAGTTCTTC. Looking up the rest from reference TRBV11-3 and TRBJ2-1 gives the full variable domain: EAGVVQSPRYKIIEKKQPVAFWCNPISGHNTLYWYLQNLGQGPELLIRYENEEAVDDSQLPKDRFSAERLKGVDSTLKIQPAELGDSAVYLCASSRSGTGGFEQFFGPGTRLTVL.

This clonotype came up many times. V and J are TRBV18 and TRBJ2-3; either TRBD1 or TRBD2 may supply D (5 bases each). The CDR3 loop spans 16 amino acids. The germline CDR1 and CDR2 sequences are KGHSH and LQKENI. V was trimmed by 6 bases and J by 1 base, leaving 17 bases between them. The CDR3 loop reads CASSPMPGPRTDTQYF. The CDR3, as DNA: TGTGCCAGCTCCCCCATGCCGGGACCCCGCACAGATACGCAGTATTTT. Filled out from reference TRBV18 and TRBJ2-3, the complete variable domain reads NAGVMQNPRHLVRRRGQEARLRCSPMKGHSHVYWYRQLPEEGLKFMVYLQKENIIDESGMPKERFSAEFPKEGPSILRIQQVVRGDSAAYFCASSPMPGPRTDTQYFGPGTRLTVL.

The rearrangement uses TRBV20-1 and TRBJ1-5; TRBD1 matches at 9 bases. The CDR3 spans 16 residues. J was trimmed by 3 bases and V by 1 base; bases with no gene match: 7. Germline values: CDR1 DFQATT, CDR2 SNEGSKA (reference sequence). The CDR3 loop reads CSARGMTGGHNQPQHF. The CDR3 DNA reads as TGCAGTGCTAGAGGCATGACAGGGGGTCACAATCAGCCCCAGCATTTT.

This clonotype appeared a few times. A much larger clone lies a single base off, so this may be a read error. This chain connects TRBV7-2 to TRBJ2-1, with 14 bases matching TRBD2. The J call is in doubt because the DNA end fits TRBJ2-7 better. The CDR3 is made up of 21 amino acids. Germline V lookup: CDR1 SGHTA, CDR2 FQGNSA. CDR3: CASSLAILSGTSGSSYNEQYF. The CDR3, as DNA: TGTGCCAGCAGCTTAGCTATATTATCCGGGACTAGCGGGAGCTCCTACAATGAGCAGTACTTC.

The rearrangement links TRBV30 to TRBJ1-1; 11 bases align to TRBD1. The CDR3 spans 14 residues. Germline lookup yields CDR1 GTSNPN and CDR2 SVGIG (reference sequence). V lost 5 bases to trimming and J lost 5 bases; unmatched junction nucleotides: 7. CDR3 bases: TGTGCCTGGGGTTATCGGGACAGGGGGACTGAAGCTTTCTTT. It encodes CAWGYRDRGTEAFF.

This clonotype was seen more than once but under ten times. V gene TRBV29-1 combines with J gene TRBJ1-2; D uncertain. The CDR3 sequence is 12 residues long. Per germline, CDR1 SQVTM and CDR2 ANQGSEA. The V gene lost 4 bases and the J gene lost 8 bases, with 14 bases spanning the gap. The CDR3 is CSVGSGAGGYTF. The CDR3 DNA is TGCAGCGTTGGTTCGGGTGCGGGGGGCTACACCTTC.

As to this clonotype: One end of the junction fails to match germline, which may point to a read error. V and J are TRBV6-1 and TRBJ2-6; D perhaps matches TRBD1 (6 bases). CDR1 and CDR2 from the germline V gene are MNHNS and SASEGT. CDR3 length: 19 amino acids. The CDR3 DNA follows: TGTGCCATAGTTTCCTACAGGGCGTCGGCTGAGGCTGGGGCCAACGTCCCGACTTTC. Encoded protein: CAIVSYRASAEAGANVPTF.

In its sample, this clonotype was seen a few times. The chain uses TRBV6-2 or TRBV6-3 and TRBJ2-3; 8 bases are shared with TRBD1. CDR3 length: 15 residues. Germline V CDR1 and CDR2: MNHEY, SVGEGT. The V gene end was trimmed by 7 bases and the J gene end by 3 bases; junction bases not matched to a gene: 9. CDR3 nucleotides: TGTGCCAGCAATCCCGGACAGGGAATAACAGATACGCAGTATTTT. It yields the protein CASNPGQGITDTQYF.

Concerning this clonotype: This may be a read error: a much more frequent sequence differs by one nucleotide. V usage is TRBV10-3 and J usage is TRBJ2-1; a possible D gene is TRBD2 (7 bases). The end of the DNA aligns better with TRBJ2-7, so the J call may be wrong. Germline V gene lookup returns CDR1 ENHRY and CDR2 SYGVKD. This CDR3 has 17 residues. The CDR3 loop is CAISDGGRGTSYNEQYF. The CDR3 DNA follows: TGTGCCATCAGTGATGGGGGGCGGGGGACCTCCTACAATGAGCAGTACTTC.

In this sample, this clonotype turned up many times. V usage is TRBV7-2 and J usage is TRBJ2-1, with D tentatively TRBD1 (6 bases). Germline lookup yields CDR1 SGHTA and CDR2 FQGNSA. The V end lost 3 bases, the J end lost 6 bases, and 18 bases lay between the germline ends. There are 16 residues in the CDR3. The CDR3 sequence is CASSFYPGVGGNEQFF. In DNA, the CDR3 is TGTGCCAGCAGCTTTTATCCAGGGGTAGGCGGCAATGAGCAGTTCTTC.

This clonotype was detected a few times. The V and J genes are TRBV6-1 and TRBJ1-2; D gene ambiguous. V lost 2 bases and J 8 bases, leaving 12 bases between the germline ends. This CDR3 region has 13 residues. CDR1 MNHNS and CDR2 SASEGT come from the germline V gene. The CDR3 region is CASSERPNRGYTF. CDR3 bases: TGTGCCAGCAGTGAAAGACCGAACCGCGGCTACACCTTC.

This clonotype occurred many times. This chain joins TRBV12-3 or TRBV12-4 and TRBJ1-2; 7 bases are a match to TRBD1. CDR3 length: 14 amino acids. V was pared by 3 bases and J by 8 bases, with 9 bases of the junction left unmatched. CDR3 loop: CASSFGPTGRGYTF. The CDR3 DNA reads as TGTGCCAGCAGTTTCGGTCCGACAGGGAGGGGCTACACCTTC.

This clonotype was counted only a few times. A much larger clone differs from this one at a single base, so this may be a read error. DNA for the CDR3: TGCAGTGCTAGACACCCCGGGGCAGGGGGAGAGACCCAGTACTTC. This sequence encodes CSARHPGAGGETQYF. V gene TRBV20-1 combines with J gene TRBJ2-5; 7 bases match TRBD1. The CDR3 totals 15 residues. Unmatched junction bases numbered 10, after V lost 2 bases and J lost 4 bases. The germline gives CDR1 DFQATT, CDR2 SNEGSKA (reference sequence).

The chain has TRBV12-3 or TRBV12-4 and TRBJ2-2; tentative D call: TRBD2 (7 bases). The CDR3 is made up of 15 amino acids. The germline V and J ends were trimmed by 10 bases and 5 bases, with 20 bases remaining between them. This CDR3 reads CATTREGVYTGELFF. The CDR3 DNA reads TGTGCCACCACAAGGGAGGGGGTATATACCGGGGAGCTGTTTTTT.

The V and J genes are TRBV6-2 or TRBV6-3 and TRBJ2-6; 7 nucleotides agree with TRBD1. Germline V lookup: CDR1 MNHEY, CDR2 SVGEGT. The CDR3 is 18 residues long. Germline trimming cut 2 bases from V and 2 bases from J; bases unmatched to any gene: 9. For the CDR3, the DNA is TGTGCCAGCAGTTACCGACAGGGTAGTCCTCCTGGGGCCAACGTCCTGACTTTC. Translated, it gives CASSYRQGSPPGANVLTF.

This chain links TRBV6-2 or TRBV6-3 with TRBJ1-1; D is perhaps TRBD1 (5 bases). The CDR3 covers 14 residues. Trimming took off 5 bases at V and 1 base at J, with 11 bases between the two ends. Germline CDR1 reads MNHEY; CDR2 reads SVGEGT. CDR3 protein: CASSPPGTNTEAFF. The CDR3 DNA reads TGTGCCAGCAGTCCCCCAGGGACGAACACTGAAGCTTTCTTT.

The rearrangement links TRBV6-6 to TRBJ2-1; the D is unclear. The CDR3 runs 13 residues. V was clipped by 0 bases and J by 6 bases, with 6 bases between them. Germline CDR1 reads MNHNY; CDR2 reads SVGAGI (reference sequence). CDR3 loop: CASSYSMLNEQFF. Here the CDR3 DNA reads TGTGCCAGCAGTTACTCAATGCTCAATGAGCAGTTCTTC.

Turning to this clonotype: This may arise from a read error, as a much more abundant clone is one base away. The V gene is TRBV27, the J gene TRBJ2-4, with D tentatively TRBD1 or TRBD2 (7 bases each). CDR3 length: 13 amino acids. The germline CDR1 and CDR2 sequences are MNHEY and SMNVEV (reference sequence). CDR3: CTSSFQGGHEQYF. In DNA, the CDR3 is TGTACCAGCAGTTTCCAGGGGGGGCATGAGCAGTACTTC.

The chain recombines TRBV3-1 with TRBJ1-1; 11 nucleotides match TRBD1. J gave up 9 bases and V 3 bases, and 12 bases lay outside the gene matches. The CDR3 has 16 residues. Germline V gene sequence: CDR1 LGHDT, CDR2 YNNKEL (reference sequence). CDR3 coding DNA: TGTGCCAGCAGCCATGGGACAGGGGGAGGCCCACGAAAAGCTTTCTTT. Translated: CASSHGTGGGPRKAFF.

This clonotype has a single count. Being one base from a much bigger clone, this may be a read error. The gene calls are TRBV3-1 and TRBJ2-3; D gene unclear. This CDR3 region has 13 residues. Germline loops: CDR1 LGHDT, CDR2 YNNKEL (reference sequence). The V and J ends lost 6 bases and 5 bases respectively, with 12 bases between them. The CDR3 region has the DNA TGTGCCAGCAGAGATGGCAGTGTAGATACGCAGTATTTT. Its protein product is CASRDGSVDTQYF.

This clonotype was found a few times. This may be a read error, as it is one base from a much larger clone. J is TRBJ2-3 and V is TRBV12-3 or TRBV12-4; D is tentatively TRBD1 or TRBD2 (5 bases each). The CDR3 extends over 13 amino acids. Here the CDR3 DNA reads TGTGCCAGCAGGGCTGGGACCGCAGATGCGCAGTATTTT. Protein product: CASRAGTADAQYF.

This clonotype was recorded at least ten times. The chain links TRBV6-2 or TRBV6-3 to TRBJ1-1, with D possibly being TRBD1 (5 bases). There are 15 residues in the CDR3. The V end lost 0 bases, the J end lost 1 base, and 9 bases lay between the germline ends. Germline V gene sequence: CDR1 MNHEY, CDR2 SVGEGT. For the CDR3, the DNA is TGTGCCAGCAGTTACTCAGGGACGGGGAACACTGAAGCTTTCTTT. Translating gives CASSYSGTGNTEAFF.

The V and J genes are TRBV18 and TRBJ2-2, with D maybe TRBD1 (5 bases). Trimming took 0 bases from V and 1 from J, leaving 6 bases between them. Germline V gives CDR1 KGHSH, CDR2 LQKENI. CDR3 length equals 15 residues. The CDR3 DNA reads as TGTGCCAGCTCACCACCAAGGGGGAACACCGGGGAGCTGTTTTTT. Translating gives CASSPPRGNTGELFF.

This clonotype was seen ten or more times. DNA for the CDR3: TGTGCCAGCAGTGGGACTCAAAACATTCAGTACTTC. This gives the protein CASSGTQNIQYF. The chain couples TRBV25-1 to TRBJ2-4; D may be TRBD2 (5 bases). The CDR3 has 12 amino acids. Between the trimmed V and J ends, which lost 4 bases and 5 bases, there was a span of 6 bases. Germline loops: CDR1 MGHDK, CDR2 SYGVNS. The full variable domain, rest sourced from reference TRBV25-1 and TRBJ2-4, is EADIYQTPRYLVIGTGKKITLECSQTMGHDKMYWYQQDPGMELHLIHYSYGVNSTEKGDLSSESTVSRIRTEHFPLTLESARPSHTSQYLCASSGTQNIQYFGAGTRLSVL.

The chain employs TRBV28 and TRBJ1-5; D is perhaps TRBD1 (5 bases). The germline V gene encodes CDR1 MDHEN and CDR2 SYDVKM. Between the trimmed V and J ends, which lost 9 bases and 3 bases, there was a span of 15 bases. The CDR3 consists of 14 residues. The CDR3 reads CASFQGTYNQPQHF. CDR3 sequence (DNA): TGTGCCAGTTTTCAGGGTACCTACAATCAGCCCCAGCATTTT.